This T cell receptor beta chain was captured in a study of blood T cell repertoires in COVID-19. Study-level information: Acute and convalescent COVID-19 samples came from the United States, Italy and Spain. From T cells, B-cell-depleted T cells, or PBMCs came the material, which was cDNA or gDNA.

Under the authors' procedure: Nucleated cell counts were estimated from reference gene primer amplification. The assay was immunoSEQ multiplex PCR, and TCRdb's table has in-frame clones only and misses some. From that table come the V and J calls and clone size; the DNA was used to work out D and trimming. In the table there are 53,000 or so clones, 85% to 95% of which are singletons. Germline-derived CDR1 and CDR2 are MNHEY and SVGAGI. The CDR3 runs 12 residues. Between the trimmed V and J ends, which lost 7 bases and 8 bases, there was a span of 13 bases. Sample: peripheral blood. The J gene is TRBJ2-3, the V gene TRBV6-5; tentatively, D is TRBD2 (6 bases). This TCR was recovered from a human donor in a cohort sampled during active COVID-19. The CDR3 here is CASTVRGGTQYF. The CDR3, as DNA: TGTGCCAGCACCGTAAGGGGAGGTACGCAGTATTTT.